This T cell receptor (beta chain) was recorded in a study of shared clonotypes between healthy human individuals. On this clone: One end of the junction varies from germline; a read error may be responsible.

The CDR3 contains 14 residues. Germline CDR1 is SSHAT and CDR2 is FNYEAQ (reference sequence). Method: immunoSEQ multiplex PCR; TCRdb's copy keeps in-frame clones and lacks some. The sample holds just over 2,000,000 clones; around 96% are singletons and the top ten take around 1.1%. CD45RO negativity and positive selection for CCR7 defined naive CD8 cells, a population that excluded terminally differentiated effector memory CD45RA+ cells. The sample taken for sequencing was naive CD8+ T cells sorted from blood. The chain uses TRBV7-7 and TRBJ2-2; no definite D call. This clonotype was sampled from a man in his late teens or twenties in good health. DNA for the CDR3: TGTGCTAGCAGCTCCCGGGCCGAGGTTGGGGAGCTGTTTTTT. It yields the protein CASSSRAEVGELFF.